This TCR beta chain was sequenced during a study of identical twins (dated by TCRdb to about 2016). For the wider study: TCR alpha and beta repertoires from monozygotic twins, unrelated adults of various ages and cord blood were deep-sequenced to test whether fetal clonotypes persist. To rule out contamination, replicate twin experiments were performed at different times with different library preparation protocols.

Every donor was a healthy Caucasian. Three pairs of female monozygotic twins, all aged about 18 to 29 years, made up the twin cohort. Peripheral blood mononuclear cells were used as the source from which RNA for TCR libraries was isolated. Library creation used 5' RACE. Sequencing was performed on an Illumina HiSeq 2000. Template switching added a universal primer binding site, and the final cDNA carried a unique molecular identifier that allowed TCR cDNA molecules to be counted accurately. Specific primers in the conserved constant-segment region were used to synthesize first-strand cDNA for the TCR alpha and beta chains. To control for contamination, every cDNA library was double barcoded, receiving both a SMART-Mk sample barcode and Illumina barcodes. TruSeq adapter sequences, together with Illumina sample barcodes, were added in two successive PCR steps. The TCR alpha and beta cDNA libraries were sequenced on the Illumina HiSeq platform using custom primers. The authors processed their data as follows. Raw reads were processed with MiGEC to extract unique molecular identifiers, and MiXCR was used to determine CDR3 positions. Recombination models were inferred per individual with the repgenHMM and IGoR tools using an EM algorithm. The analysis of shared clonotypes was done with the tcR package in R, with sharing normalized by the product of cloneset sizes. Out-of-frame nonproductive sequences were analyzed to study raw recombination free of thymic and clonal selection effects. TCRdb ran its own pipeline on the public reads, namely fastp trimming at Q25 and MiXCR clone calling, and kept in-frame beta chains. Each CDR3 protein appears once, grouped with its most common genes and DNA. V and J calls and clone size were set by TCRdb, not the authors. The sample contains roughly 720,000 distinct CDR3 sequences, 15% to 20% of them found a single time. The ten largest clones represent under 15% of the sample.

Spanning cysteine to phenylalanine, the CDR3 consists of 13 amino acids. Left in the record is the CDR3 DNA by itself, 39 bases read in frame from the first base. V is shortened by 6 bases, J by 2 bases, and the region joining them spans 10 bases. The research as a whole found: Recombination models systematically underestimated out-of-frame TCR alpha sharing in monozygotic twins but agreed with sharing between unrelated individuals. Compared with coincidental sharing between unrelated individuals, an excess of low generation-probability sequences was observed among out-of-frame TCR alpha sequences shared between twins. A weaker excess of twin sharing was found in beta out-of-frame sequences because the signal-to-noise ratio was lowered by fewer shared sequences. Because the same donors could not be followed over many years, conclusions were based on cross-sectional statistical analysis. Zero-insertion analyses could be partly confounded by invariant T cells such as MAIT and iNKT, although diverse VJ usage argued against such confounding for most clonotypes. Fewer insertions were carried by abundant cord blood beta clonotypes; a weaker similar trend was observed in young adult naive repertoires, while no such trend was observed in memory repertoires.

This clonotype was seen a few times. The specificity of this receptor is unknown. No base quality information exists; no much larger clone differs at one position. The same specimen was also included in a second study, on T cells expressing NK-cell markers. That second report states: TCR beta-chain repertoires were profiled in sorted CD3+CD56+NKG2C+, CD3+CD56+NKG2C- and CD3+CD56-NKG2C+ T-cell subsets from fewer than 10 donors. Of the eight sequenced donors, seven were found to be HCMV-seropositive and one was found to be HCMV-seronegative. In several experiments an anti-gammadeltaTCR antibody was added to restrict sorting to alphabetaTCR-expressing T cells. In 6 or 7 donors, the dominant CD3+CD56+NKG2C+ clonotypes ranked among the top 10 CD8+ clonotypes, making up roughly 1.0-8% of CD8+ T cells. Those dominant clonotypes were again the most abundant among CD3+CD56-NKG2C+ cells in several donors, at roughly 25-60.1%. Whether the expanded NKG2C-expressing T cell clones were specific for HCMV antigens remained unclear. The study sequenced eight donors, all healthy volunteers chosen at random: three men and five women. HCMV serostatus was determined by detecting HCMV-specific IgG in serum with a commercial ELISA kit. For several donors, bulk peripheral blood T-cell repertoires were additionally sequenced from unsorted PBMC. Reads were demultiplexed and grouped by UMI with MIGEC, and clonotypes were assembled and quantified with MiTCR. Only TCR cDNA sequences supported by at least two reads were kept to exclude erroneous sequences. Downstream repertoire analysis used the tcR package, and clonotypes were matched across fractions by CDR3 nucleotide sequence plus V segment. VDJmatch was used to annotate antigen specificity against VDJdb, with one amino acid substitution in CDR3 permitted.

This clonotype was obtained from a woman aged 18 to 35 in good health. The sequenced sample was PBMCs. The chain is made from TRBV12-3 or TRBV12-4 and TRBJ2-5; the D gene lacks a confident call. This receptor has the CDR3 CASRPPDQETQYF. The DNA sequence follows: TGTGCCAGCAGACCCCCCGATCAAGAGACCCAGTACTTC.